What follows are 8 T cell receptor beta chains derived from one specimen sequenced in a study of glioma-infiltrating T cells after dendritic cell vaccination. Time point in this sample: after dendritic cell vaccination, including at tumor progression/relapse. TCRdb's table, derived via immunoSEQ multiplex PCR, lists solely in-frame clones and lacks some. The table includes over 90,000 clones, 80% detected once. This specimen consisted of blood, obtained after dendritic cell vaccination. The receptor set was obtained from a human donor with glioblastoma.

The rearrangement joins TRBV6-6 to TRBJ2-7; TRBD2 matches at 14 bases. The CDR3 spans 15 residues. Germline V CDR1 and CDR2: MNHNY, SVGAGI (reference sequence). Germline trimming cut 0 bases from V and 6 bases from J; bases unmatched to any gene: 1. The CDR3 here is CASSYSGLAGVEQYF. DNA of the CDR3: TGTGCCAGCAGTTACTCGGGACTAGCGGGAGTCGAGCAGTACTTC.

This chain links TRBV28 with TRBJ2-7, with 9 positions matching TRBD1. The CDR3 has 14 residues. The J segment lost 5 bases and the V segment lost 6 bases, leaving 8 bases of the junction unmatched. Per the germline V gene, CDR1 is MDHEN and CDR2 is SYDVKM. The CDR3 spells CASRLPGTGNEQYF. The CDR3, as DNA: TGTGCCAGCAGGCTTCCCGGGACAGGGAACGAGCAGTACTTC.

This clone was detected once. The chain recombines TRBV7-9 with TRBJ1-3, with TRBD1 identical over 12 bases. Germline lookup yields CDR1 SEHNR and CDR2 FQNEAQ (reference sequence). The J segment lost 3 bases and the V segment lost 3 bases, leaving 6 bases of the junction unmatched. The CDR3 extends over 17 amino acids. The CDR3 region has the DNA TGTGCCAGCAGCTTCGGGACAGGGGGCGCGGGTGGAAACACCATATATTTT. Residues: CASSFGTGGAGGNTIYF.

The table lists this clone with a count of one. The rearrangement uses TRBV7-8 and TRBJ2-1; TRBD2 matches at 9 bases. This CDR3 is built from 15 residues. Germline CDR1 SGHVS, CDR2 FQNEAQ. V lost 4 bases and J lost 9; bases outside the gene matches: 10. CDR3 residues: CASSSPGGLAREQFF. DNA of the CDR3: TGTGCCAGCAGCTCCCCGGGGGGACTAGCACGTGAGCAGTTCTTC.

This clone has just one count. The genes are TRBV5-6 and TRBJ2-2; D might be TRBD2 (5 bases). Germline values: CDR1 SGHDT, CDR2 YYEEEE. V gave up 2 bases and J gave up 2 bases, with 7 bases separating them. The length of the CDR3 is 14 residues. The CDR3 region is CASSFGDNTGELFF. Here the CDR3 DNA reads TGTGCCAGCAGCTTCGGGGATAACACCGGGGAGCTGTTTTTT.

The chain is built from TRBV4-2 and TRBJ2-7; 11 positions agree with TRBD2. V trimming: 0 bases; J trimming: 4 bases; junction bases outside the gene matches: 5. Germline V gene data show CDR1 as LGHNA and CDR2 as YNFKEQ. The CDR3 is made up of 16 amino acids. The CDR3: CASSQELAGGWYEQYF. As DNA, the CDR3 is TGTGCCAGCAGCCAAGAGCTAGCGGGGGGTTGGTACGAGCAGTACTTC.

The chain joins TRBV27 to TRBJ2-7, with D uncertain. CDR1 and CDR2 (germline): MNHEY, SMNVEV (reference sequence). This CDR3 comprises 14 residues. Trimming took off 4 bases at V and 1 base at J, with 11 bases between the two ends. The CDR3 reads CASSSRFGSYEQYF. For the CDR3, the DNA is TGTGCCAGCAGTTCCCGGTTCGGGTCCTACGAGCAGTACTTC.

This chain links TRBV5-1 with TRBJ2-3, with D tentatively TRBD2 (5 bases). Trimming took 3 bases from V and 4 from J, leaving 12 bases between them. This CDR3 spans 14 amino acids. Per germline, CDR1 SGHRS and CDR2 YFSETQ. CDR3 amino acids: CASSSRTRPDTQYF. The CDR3 DNA sequence: TGCGCCAGCAGCTCCAGGACTCGGCCAGATACGCAGTATTTT.